Each of the 17 T cell receptor beta chains below was sequenced from the same sample in a study of T cells in localized non-small cell lung cancer. Sequenced by immunoSEQ multiplex PCR; TCRdb stores in-frame clones only, minus some. The data show around 1,900 clones, 25% to 35% seen once. The sequencing here drew on normal lung tissue next to the tumor, taken before any cancer treatment. The receptors were sampled from a woman aged 35 to 75 with stage II lung adenocarcinoma.

The rearrangement links TRBV18 to TRBJ2-3; 8 nucleotides line up with TRBD2. This CDR3 contains 15 residues. The germline CDR1 and CDR2 sequences are KGHSH and LQKENI. V shed 3 bases and J 4 bases; nucleotides not matched to a gene: 6. The CDR3 sequence is CASSPGRAGADTQYF. The DNA of the CDR3 is TGTGCCAGCTCACCCGGTCGAGCGGGAGCAGATACGCAGTATTTT.

The V call is TRBV11-3, the J call TRBJ1-2; TRBD1 agrees at 7 bases. Per the germline V gene, CDR1 is SGHNT and CDR2 is YENEEA. J was trimmed by 5 bases and V by 4 bases; bases with no gene match: 10. The CDR3 is made up of 15 amino acids. Here the CDR3 reads CASSSDKGAYYGYTF. DNA for the CDR3: TGTGCCAGCAGCTCAGATAAGGGGGCGTATTATGGCTACACCTTC.

The chain recombines TRBV7-6 with TRBJ1-4; 8 nucleotides agree with TRBD1. CDR1 is SGHVS, CDR2 FNYEAQ, per germline. This CDR3 spans 15 amino acids. Trimming took 5 bases from V and 8 from J; bases not matched to a gene: 10. The CDR3 loop reads CASSTGQGAAEKLFF. DNA for the CDR3: TGTGCCAGCAGCACGGGGCAGGGGGCTGCGGAAAAACTGTTTTTT.

The rearrangement uses TRBV19 and TRBJ2-3; D may be TRBD1 (6 bases). The germline gives CDR1 LNHDA, CDR2 SQIVND (reference sequence). The CDR3 totals 15 residues. V was trimmed by 4 bases and J by 1 base, leaving 12 bases between them. The CDR3 loop is CASSRTHRGTDTQYF. CDR3 coding DNA: TGTGCCAGTAGTAGGACACACAGGGGCACAGATACGCAGTATTTT.

The chain employs TRBV30 and TRBJ2-3; 9 bases map to TRBD1. The length of the CDR3 is 17 residues. Germline assignment: CDR1 GTSNPN and CDR2 SVGIG (reference sequence). The V gene end was trimmed by 2 bases and the J gene end by 0 bases; junction bases not matched to a gene: 9. The CDR3 reads CAWSLNAGTGSTDTQYF. CDR3 nucleotide sequence: TGTGCCTGGAGTCTAAACGCCGGGACAGGGAGCACAGATACGCAGTATTTT.

V gene TRBV5-1 combines with J gene TRBJ2-2; 9 bases align to TRBD1. The germline V gene has CDR1 SGHRS and CDR2 YFSETQ. The CDR3 has 16 amino acids. V lost 1 base, J lost 6 bases, and 7 bases stayed unmatched. CDR3 DNA: TGCGCCAGCAGCTTGAGGATACAGGGGGCCTCCGGGGAGCTGTTTTTT. Its protein product is CASSLRIQGASGELFF.

In its sample, this clone is medium-sized. The chain combines TRBV9 with TRBJ1-1; D remains ambiguous. Trimming left V 4 bases short and J 7 bases short, with 11 bases between. Germline-derived CDR1 and CDR2 are SGDLS and YYNGEE. The CDR3 totals 12 residues. This CDR3 is CASSNPGFEAFF. CDR3 coding DNA: TGTGCCAGCAGCAACCCGGGGTTTGAAGCTTTCTTT.

This clone ranks as medium-sized. Additional DNA sequences in this sample encode the identical CDR3. The chain uses TRBV11-3 and TRBJ1-1; 9 bases fit TRBD1. CDR1 is SGHNT and CDR2 is YENEEA in the germline V gene. The CDR3 is 14 amino acids. V trimming: 6 bases; J trimming: 1 base; junction bases outside the gene matches: 3. In nucleotides, the CDR3 is TGTGCCAGCAGTCGACAGGGGGGGAACACTGAAGCTTTCTTT. It translates to CASSRQGGNTEAFF.

V usage is TRBV6-8 and J usage is TRBJ1-4; no clear D. This CDR3 contains 14 residues. Trimming took off 6 bases at V and 6 bases at J, with 14 bases between the two ends. The germline gives CDR1 MNHGY, CDR2 SAAAGT. The CDR3 bases are TGTGCCAGCAGCCCCACCTCCGGGGATGAAAAACTGTTTTTT. Its protein is CASSPTSGDEKLFF.

This clone turned up a few times. V gene TRBV9 combines with J gene TRBJ1-2; D unresolved. Germline values: CDR1 SGDLS, CDR2 YYNGEE. Trimming took 0 bases from V and 1 from J, leaving 10 bases between them. This CDR3 comprises 15 residues. CDR3 in DNA: TGTGCCAGCAGCGTAGAGTATTCCGGTAACTATGGCTACACCTTC. This gives the protein CASSVEYSGNYGYTF.

This clone was picked up a small number of times. The chain carries TRBV4-1 and TRBJ1-1; no firm D call. The CDR3 runs to 13 residues. V was pared by 4 bases and J by 5 bases, with 11 bases between. Looked up from germline, CDR1 is MGHRA and CDR2 is YSYEKL. CDR3 sequence reads: CASSPPSRTEAFF. DNA of the CDR3: TGCGCCAGCAGCCCCCCAAGCCGGACTGAAGCTTTCTTT.

The chain employs TRBV28 and TRBJ1-2, with unresolved D. V was pared by 8 bases and J by 7 bases, with 17 bases between. The germline gives CDR1 MDHEN, CDR2 SYDVKM. The CDR3 has 13 amino acids. The DNA for the CDR3 is TGTGCCAGCGCCGACTACCAGGCAGCTGGCTACACCTTC. Its protein is CASADYQAAGYTF.

The chain has TRBV19 and TRBJ2-7; D is possibly TRBD2 (5 bases). Germline V CDR1 and CDR2: LNHDA, SQIVND (reference sequence). V was shortened by 5 bases and J by 3 bases, with 11 bases between the two germline ends. The CDR3 runs 13 residues. The CDR3 nucleotides are TGTGCCAGTAGTCAAGGGAGAAACTACGAGCAGTACTTC. This gives the protein CASSQGRNYEQYF. The variable domain in full, completed from reference TRBV19 and TRBJ2-7, reads DGGITQSPKYLFRKEGQNVTLSCEQNLNHDAMYWYRQDPGQGLRLIYYSQIVNDFQKGDIAEGYSVSREKKESFPLTVTSAQKNPTAFYLCASSQGRNYEQYFGPGTRLTVT.

The chain uses TRBV28 and TRBJ2-6; D not certain. Germline-derived CDR1 and CDR2 are MDHEN and SYDVKM. The V end lost 6 bases, the J end lost 5 bases, and 14 bases lay between the germline ends. CDR3 length equals 15 residues. The chain's CDR3 is CASSPVGSRANVLTF. Written as DNA, the CDR3 is TGTGCCAGCAGCCCAGTTGGCAGTAGGGCCAACGTCCTGACTTTC. Full variable domain (missing parts from reference TRBV28 and TRBJ2-6): DVKVTQSSRYLVKRTGEKVFLECVQDMDHENMFWYRQDPGLGLRLIYFSYDVKMKEKGDIPEGYSVSREKKERFSLILESASTNQTSMYLCASSPVGSRANVLTFGAGSRLTVL.

By share of the sample, this clone is large. This sequence joins TRBV11-3 and TRBJ2-7; D possibly corresponds to TRBD2 (5 bases). The CDR3 is 15 amino acids. Trimming cost V 6 bases and J 0 bases, with 15 bases left between them. Germline-derived CDR1 and CDR2 are SGHNT and YENEEA. The CDR3 region is CASRDSGEFSYEQYF. Here the CDR3 DNA reads TGTGCCAGCAGAGACTCCGGGGAGTTCTCCTACGAGCAGTACTTC.

This chain uses TRBV6-8 with TRBJ1-2; TRBD1 agrees at 7 bases. V shed 6 bases and J 0 bases; nucleotides not matched to a gene: 7. From germline, CDR1 is MNHGY and CDR2 SAAAGT. The CDR3 contains 15 residues. CDR3 nucleotides: TGTGCCAGCAGCTTTAGGGACAGACCTAACTATGGCTACACCTTC. Encoded protein: CASSFRDRPNYGYTF.

The V gene is TRBV5-1, the J gene TRBJ2-2; TRBD2 matches 11 bases. V gave up 4 bases and J gave up 3 bases; unmatched junction bases: 8. Germline V CDR1 and CDR2: SGHRS, YFSETQ. CDR3 length: 17 residues. Here the CDR3 DNA reads TGCGCCAGCAGCCCCCTGGTAGCGGGGGGGCACACCGGGGAGCTGTTTTTT. Its protein is CASSPLVAGGHTGELFF.